The clone carrying this T cell receptor (beta chain) was detected ten times or more. Its antigen is not identified. The sample comes from a study of identical twins. Broader study findings: There were fewer insertions in abundant cord blood beta clonotypes, but memory repertoires showed no such pattern. Modelling underestimated the level of out-of-frame TCR alpha sharing observed in monozygotic twins.

From the 5' RACE reads, TCRdb called clonotypes with MiXCR, one entry per CDR3 protein. The table lists just under 650,000 distinct CDR3 sequences, about 7.6% of them singletons. CDR3 length: 13 amino acids. V was trimmed by 2 bases and J by 0 bases, leaving 2 bases between them. This same sample was also part of a study on yellow fever vaccine responses in identical twins.

This sequence originates from a woman aged 18-29 years in good health. This chain uses TRBV12-3 or TRBV12-4 with TRBJ1-5; D gene uncertain. The specimen was PBMCs. CDR3 in DNA: TGTGCCAGCAGTTTAAATAGCAATCAGCCCCAGCATTTT. It codes for CASSLNSNQPQHF.